This T cell receptor (beta chain) is drawn from a study of glioma-infiltrating T cells after dendritic cell vaccination. Study-wide background: Patients received autologous tumor lysate-pulsed dendritic cell vaccination between about 2003 and 2013.

Sequencing used immunoSEQ multiplex PCR; TCRdb keeps in-frame clones, though not all of them. The sample includes about 87,000 clones, 70% to 90% of them seen just once. The V segment lost 5 bases and the J segment 8 bases; nucleotides outside the gene matches: 14. CDR1 SQVTM and CDR2 ANQGSEA come from the germline V gene. The CDR3 runs to 15 residues. The genes are TRBV29-1 and TRBJ1-2; 10 bases align to TRBD1. The input for sequencing was blood, taken before dendritic cell vaccination. The TCR was taken from a human donor with glioblastoma. The CDR3 here is CSVSSPDRGHRGYTF. CDR3 nucleotide sequence: TGCAGCGTTTCTAGCCCCGACAGGGGGCATCGAGGCTACACCTTC.